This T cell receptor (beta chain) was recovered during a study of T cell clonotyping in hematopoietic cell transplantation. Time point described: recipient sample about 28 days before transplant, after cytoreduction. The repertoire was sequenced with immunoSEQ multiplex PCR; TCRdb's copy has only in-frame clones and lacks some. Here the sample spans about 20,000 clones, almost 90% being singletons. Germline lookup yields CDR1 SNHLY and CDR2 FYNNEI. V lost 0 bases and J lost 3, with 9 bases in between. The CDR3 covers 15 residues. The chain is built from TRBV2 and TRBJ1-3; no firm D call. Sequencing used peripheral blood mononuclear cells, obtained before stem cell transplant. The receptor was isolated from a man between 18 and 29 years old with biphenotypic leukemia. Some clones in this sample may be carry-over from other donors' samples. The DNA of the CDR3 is TGTGCCAGCAGTGAAGCGATCCTACTTGGAAACACCATATATTTT. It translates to CASSEAILLGNTIYF.